Below, 13 T cell receptor beta chains from the same sample are listed, as sequenced in a study of blood T cell repertoires in COVID-19. TCRdb keeps only in-frame clones here, not all; method: immunoSEQ multiplex PCR. The sample consists of 300,000 to 350,000 clones, roughly 84% of them appearing once. Sequences were obtained from PBMCs or T cells enriched from blood (not recorded which). The receptors were gathered from a woman aged 25 to 45 who had recovered from COVID-19.

This chain joins TRBV7-2 and TRBJ1-5; D may be TRBD1 (6 bases). Germline V gives CDR1 SGHTA, CDR2 FQGNSA. The CDR3 is 15 amino acids. The V end was cut by 3 bases, the J end by 5 bases, with 14 bases between. For the CDR3, the DNA is TGTGCCAGCAGCTTTGGGGACATCTCCTATCAGCCCCAGCATTTT. Translation: CASSFGDISYQPQHF. Drawing the rest from reference TRBV7-2 and TRBJ1-5, the complete variable domain is GAGVSQSPSNKVTEKGKDVELRCDPISGHTALYWYRQSLGQGLEFLIYFQGNSAPDKSGLPSDRFSAERTGGSVSTLTIQRTQQEDSAVYLCASSFGDISYQPQHFGDGTRLSIL.

This clone was seen once. The rearrangement joins TRBV19 to TRBJ2-1; perhaps TRBD2 as D (5 bases). CDR3 length: 15 residues. Deletions cut 3 bases from V and 5 bases from J, with 14 bases between. Looked up from germline, CDR1 is LNHDA and CDR2 is SQIVND (reference sequence). The CDR3 region is CASSMVGVGDNEQFF. The CDR3 nucleotides are TGTGCCAGTAGTATGGTGGGAGTCGGGGACAATGAGCAGTTCTTC.

The CDR3 protein is CASSSEGTGVGTEAFF. CDR3 coding DNA: TGTGCCAGCAGCTCAGAGGGGACAGGAGTAGGCACTGAAGCTTTCTTT. This rearrangement joins TRBV7-9 to TRBJ1-1; 8 nucleotides align to TRBD1. The V gene end was trimmed by 4 bases and the J gene end by 4 bases; junction bases not matched to a gene: 11. This CDR3 is 16 amino acids long. Looked up from germline, CDR1 is SEHNR and CDR2 is FQNEAQ (reference sequence).

This sequence joins TRBV6-2 or TRBV6-3 and TRBJ1-1; the D is unclear. Deletions cut 5 bases from V and 5 bases from J, with 18 bases between. Germline V gives CDR1 MNHEY, CDR2 SVGEGT. CDR3 size: 15 residues. The DNA for the CDR3 is TGTGCCAGCAGTAAACACCTTGAGGCTCCGACTGAAGCTTTCTTT. Amino acid sequence: CASSKHLEAPTEAFF.

The chain carries TRBV19 and TRBJ2-7; weak D call: TRBD2 (6 bases). CDR1 is LNHDA, CDR2 SQIVND, per germline (reference sequence). V lost 8 bases and J 2 bases, leaving 13 bases between the germline ends. The CDR3 has 13 residues. The CDR3 sequence: CASARGGTYEQYF. The CDR3 DNA reads TGTGCCAGTGCGAGGGGAGGAACCTACGAGCAGTACTTC.

This sequence joins TRBV6-5 and TRBJ1-3; unclear D gene. The V end lost 7 bases, the J end lost 6 bases, and 13 bases lay between the germline ends. The CDR3 runs 13 residues. Germline V lookup: CDR1 MNHEY, CDR2 SVGAGI. CDR3 coding DNA: TGTGCCAGCATTCCATTCCGGGAAAACACCATATATTTT. It translates to CASIPFRENTIYF.

A remark on this clone: Other DNA sequences from this sample encode an identical CDR3 as well. V and J are TRBV11-2 and TRBJ1-2; unclear D gene. Trimming stripped 5 bases from V and 4 bases from J, with 5 bases between. The V gene's germline CDR1 is SGHAT and CDR2 FQNNGV. The CDR3 runs to 11 residues. The CDR3 DNA is TGTGCCAGCAGCCCACTCTATGGCTACACCTTC. Residues: CASSPLYGYTF.

The chain has TRBV5-6 and TRBJ1-6, with 10 bases fitting TRBD1. The germline V gene encodes CDR1 SGHDT and CDR2 YYEEEE. The V gene end was trimmed by 4 bases and the J gene end by 3 bases; junction bases not matched to a gene: 13. The CDR3 consists of 19 residues. CDR3 coding DNA: TGTGCCAGCAGCCAGGGACAGGGGCCATCGAACGTCTATAATTCACCCCTCCACTTT. Translating it yields CASSQGQGPSNVYNSPLHF.

The genes are TRBV21-1 and TRBJ2-7; no check of the table's D call, TRBD1, against the DNA was made. TRBV21-1 is described as a pseudogene. The CDR3 sequence is 17 residues long. The CDR3 bases are TGTGCCAGCAGCAAACCCTATAACAGGGCCAATTCCTACGAGCAGTACTTC. It is translated as CASSKPYNRANSYEQYF.

The chain joins TRBV9 to TRBJ2-5; a weak D match, TRBD1 (6 bases). The CDR3 covers 15 residues. V lost 4 bases and J lost 0, with 13 bases in between. Germline assignment: CDR1 SGDLS and CDR2 YYNGEE. CDR3 region: CASSPYTGNQETQYF. In nucleotides, the CDR3 is TGTGCCAGCAGCCCCTATACAGGGAACCAAGAGACCCAGTACTTC.

This chain uses TRBV7-6 with TRBJ2-1; perhaps TRBD2 as D (6 bases). Germline V gene lookup returns CDR1 SGHVS and CDR2 FNYEAQ. The length of the CDR3 is 16 residues. Trimming left V 2 bases short and J 4 bases short, with 15 bases between. Here the CDR3 reads CASSLKRTGVYNEQFF. The DNA for the CDR3 is TGTGCCAGCAGCTTAAAGCGCACGGGGGTATACAATGAGCAGTTCTTC.

The chain is built from TRBV25-1 and TRBJ1-1; TRBD1 is a possible D gene (5 bases). The CDR3 covers 14 residues. With 6 bases removed from V and 4 bases from J, the gap between germline ends came to 15 bases. Germline-derived CDR1 and CDR2 are MGHDK and SYGVNS. CDR3 protein: CASRDQGLRTEAFF. CDR3 coding DNA: TGTGCCAGCAGGGACCAGGGACTCCGCACTGAAGCTTTCTTT. Full variable domain (missing parts from reference TRBV25-1 and TRBJ1-1): EADIYQTPRYLVIGTGKKITLECSQTMGHDKMYWYQQDPGMELHLIHYSYGVNSTEKGDLSSESTVSRIRTEHFPLTLESARPSHTSQYLCASRDQGLRTEAFFGQGTRLTVV.

In its sample, this clone was seen once. The chain joins TRBV12-5 to TRBJ1-2; D not resolved. CDR3 size: 13 residues. Germline V CDR1 and CDR2: LGHNT, FRNRAP. Trimming pared 0 bases from V and 3 bases from J, leaving 5 bases between. The CDR3 DNA reads TGTGCTAGTGGTTTGGTATCAGACTATGGCTACACCTTC. Translation gives CASGLVSDYGYTF.